This passage covers 15 T cell receptor beta chains from one sample sequenced in a study of PD-1 blockade in classical Hodgkin lymphoma. TCRdb's copy holds only in-frame clones and misses some; the assay was immunoSEQ multiplex PCR. This sample yields about 64,000 clones, of which roughly nine tenths are seen a single time; roughly 8% belongs to the top ten. Noted time point: cycle 4 day 1 (C4D1), after less than 7 weeks of nivolumab. With no exception, relapse followed autologous stem cell transplantation in all patients, and brentuximab vedotin exposure varied. Here the sequenced sample was peripheral blood mononuclear cells (PBMCs), taken before the fourth cycle of nivolumab. Receptors originate from a human donor with classical Hodgkin lymphoma.

This rearrangement joins TRBV28 to TRBJ2-1; TRBD2 aligns across 12 bases. V lost 10 bases, J lost 9 bases, and 10 bases stayed unmatched. CDR1 MDHEN and CDR2 SYDVKM come from the germline V gene. The CDR3 consists of 14 residues. The CDR3 reads CATQLAGGSIEQFF. CDR3 DNA sequence: TGTGCCACTCAACTAGCGGGAGGCTCCATTGAGCAGTTCTTC. Supplemented by reference TRBV28 and TRBJ2-1, the full variable domain reads DVKVTQSSRYLVKRTGEKVFLECVQDMDHENMFWYRQDPGLGLRLIYFSYDVKMKEKGDIPEGYSVSREKKERFSLILESASTNQTSMYLCATQLAGGSIEQFFGPGTRLTVL.

The chain combines TRBV13 with TRBJ1-1, with TRBD1 identical over 12 bases. CDR1 is PRHDT and CDR2 is FYEKMQ in the germline V gene (reference sequence). CDR3 length: 17 amino acids. The trim removed 5 bases at V and 2 bases at J, leaving 9 bases unmatched. The CDR3 is CASSPTGDRGRNTEAFF. The DNA of the CDR3 is TGTGCCAGCAGCCCTACCGGGGACAGGGGGCGAAACACTGAAGCTTTCTTT.

The chain joins TRBV7-6 to TRBJ1-1; no reliable D call. This CDR3 region has 15 residues. CDR1 SGHVS and CDR2 FNYEAQ come from the germline V gene. V gave up 6 bases and J gave up 8 bases, with 22 bases separating them. The CDR3 sequence: CASRPIIGNAGEAFF. The CDR3 DNA is TGTGCCAGCAGACCTATTATCGGGAATGCGGGGGAAGCTTTCTTT.

The chain couples TRBV27 to TRBJ2-5; 9 bases line up with TRBD2. Germline V lookup: CDR1 MNHEY, CDR2 SMNVEV (reference sequence). With 7 bases clipped from V and 5 bases from J, the junction kept 8 bases outside the gene matches. CDR3 length: 14 residues. CDR3 residues: CASKRAGGGETQYF. CDR3 bases: TGTGCCAGCAAGAGAGCGGGGGGTGGGGAGACCCAGTACTTC.

This chain joins TRBV6-5 and TRBJ1-1; D may be TRBD1 (5 bases). Germline V gene data show CDR1 as MNHEY and CDR2 as SVGAGI. V dropped 2 bases and J dropped 2 bases, with 9 bases sitting between them. The CDR3 runs to 14 residues. The CDR3 protein is CASSYDRGNTEAFF. In DNA form, the CDR3 reads TGTGCCAGCAGTTACGATAGGGGTAACACTGAAGCTTTCTTT.

The chain uses TRBV11-3 and TRBJ2-1, with TRBD1 as a possible D gene (6 bases). V was shortened by 5 bases and J by 5 bases, with 13 bases between the two germline ends. Germline V gene data show CDR1 as SGHNT and CDR2 as YENEEA. CDR3 length: 14 residues. The CDR3 spells CASSPDEGDNEQFF. The CDR3 DNA follows: TGTGCCAGCAGCCCCGACGAGGGGGACAATGAGCAGTTCTTC.

The V and J genes are TRBV19 and TRBJ1-5, with TRBD1 identical over 8 bases. CDR3 size: 15 residues. The V and J ends lost 5 bases and 3 bases, in that order; junction bases with no gene match: 6. Per the germline V gene, CDR1 is LNHDA and CDR2 is SQIVND (reference sequence). The CDR3 nucleotides read TGTGCCAGTAGTGTGACAGGGGATTCCAATCAGCCCCAGCATTTT. It encodes CASSVTGDSNQPQHF.

V gene TRBV27 combines with J gene TRBJ2-5, with a weak D call TRBD2 (6 bases). The germline gives CDR1 MNHEY, CDR2 SMNVEV (reference sequence). CDR3 length equals 18 residues. Trimming pared 5 bases from V and 9 bases from J, leaving 31 bases between. Written as DNA, the CDR3 is TGTGCCAGCAGTGCTTACTGGGGGGAGGCGCCCCAAGGGTTGGCCCAGTACTTC. Translated: CASSAYWGEAPQGLAQYF.

This clone was counted between two and nine times. The J gene is TRBJ2-2, the V gene TRBV10-3; D uncertain. In germline, CDR1 is ENHRY, CDR2 SYGVKD. V was shortened by 7 bases and J by 1 base, with 10 bases between the two germline ends. There are 14 residues in the CDR3. The CDR3 loop is CAIMDGGNTGELFF. The CDR3 DNA reads as TGTGCCATCATGGATGGCGGGAACACCGGGGAGCTGTTTTTT.

The chain combines TRBV5-1 with TRBJ2-1, with a weak D call TRBD2 (5 bases). Trimming removed 4 bases at V and 1 base at J, with 12 bases between. This CDR3 contains 15 residues. Per germline, CDR1 SGHRS and CDR2 YFSETQ. The chain's CDR3 is CASSILEESYNEQFF. The DNA for the CDR3 is TGCGCCAGCAGCATCTTGGAGGAGTCCTACAATGAGCAGTTCTTC.

This clone was recorded once. This chain joins TRBV2 and TRBJ2-1; D unresolved. CDR1 and CDR2 from the germline V gene are SNHLY and FYNNEI. V lost 2 bases to trimming and J lost 7 bases, with 3 bases between them. The CDR3 is 11 residues long. The CDR3 loop reads CASSERNEQFF. Written as DNA, the CDR3 is TGTGCCAGCAGTGAAAGGAATGAGCAGTTCTTC. Drawing the rest from reference TRBV2 and TRBJ2-1, the complete variable domain is EPEVTQTPSHQVTQMGQEVILRCVPISNHLYFYWYRQILGQKVEFLVSFYNNEISEKSEIFDDQFSVERPDGSNFTLKIRSTKLEDSAMYFCASSERNEQFFGPGTRLTVL.

This clone was counted a few times. The chain couples TRBV2 to TRBJ1-6; 7 bases map to TRBD1. J gave up 9 bases and V 10 bases, and 9 bases lay outside the gene matches. CDR3 length equals 13 residues. Per the germline V gene, CDR1 is SNHLY and CDR2 is FYNNEI. CDR3 residues: CATHRDRISPLHF. As DNA, the CDR3 is TGTGCCACACACCGGGACAGAATTTCACCCCTCCACTTT.

The CDR3 sequence is CASSLDGWSGNTIYF. CDR3 sequence (DNA): TGTGCCAGCAGCTTAGATGGATGGAGTGGAAACACCATATATTTT. The V gene is TRBV7-2, the J gene TRBJ1-3; D not certain. Deletions cut 1 base from V and 3 bases from J, with 10 bases between. The CDR3 is made up of 15 amino acids. Germline CDR1 and CDR2: SGHTA and FQGNSA.

This clone was observed once. The rearrangement joins TRBV18 to TRBJ2-1, with 8 nucleotides matching TRBD1. Germline-derived CDR1 and CDR2 are KGHSH and LQKENI. The CDR3 runs 16 residues. J gave up 9 bases and V 3 bases, and 13 bases lay outside the gene matches. The chain's CDR3 is CASSPSNIKTGVEQFF. The CDR3 DNA sequence: TGTGCCAGCTCACCCTCAAATATAAAGACAGGGGTTGAGCAGTTCTTC.

The V and J genes are TRBV19 and TRBJ2-7; D perhaps matches TRBD2 (5 bases). CDR3 length: 16 residues. V was shortened by 1 base and J by 6 bases, with 19 bases between the two germline ends. CDR1 and CDR2 (germline): LNHDA, SQIVND (reference sequence). CDR3: CASSIGDGELGFEQYF. CDR3 sequence (DNA): TGTGCCAGTAGTATAGGCGACGGGGAATTGGGGTTCGAGCAGTACTTC.